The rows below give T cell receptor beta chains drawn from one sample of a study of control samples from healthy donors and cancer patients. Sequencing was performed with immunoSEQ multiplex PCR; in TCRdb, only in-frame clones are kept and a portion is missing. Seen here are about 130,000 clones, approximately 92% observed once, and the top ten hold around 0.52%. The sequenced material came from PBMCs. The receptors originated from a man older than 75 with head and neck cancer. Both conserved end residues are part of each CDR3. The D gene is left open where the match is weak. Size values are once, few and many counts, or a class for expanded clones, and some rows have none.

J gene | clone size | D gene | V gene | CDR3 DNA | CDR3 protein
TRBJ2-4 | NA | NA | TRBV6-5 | TGTGCCAGCAGCGGAACCAGGGTAGGGTACGCGTACTTC | CASSGTRVGYAYF
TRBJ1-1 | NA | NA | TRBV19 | TGTGCCAGTAGTGGGACCCTGGGGATCACTGAAGCTTTCTTT | CASSGTLGITEAFF
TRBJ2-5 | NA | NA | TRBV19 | TGTGCCAGTAGTAGGGATCAAGAGACCCAGTACTTC | CASSRDQETQYF
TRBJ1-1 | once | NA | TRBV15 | TGTGCCACCAGCAGAGATGTAGCAAAAGCTTTCTTT | CATSRDVAKAFF
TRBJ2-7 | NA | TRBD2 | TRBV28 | TGTGCCAGCAGTTTTGGTGGACTAGCTCGCGAGCAGTACTTC | CASSFGGLAREQYF
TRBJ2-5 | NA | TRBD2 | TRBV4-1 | TGCGCCAGCAGCCAAGAACCTGACCTAGGGAGCGGGGGGGCACGAGAGACCCAGTACTTC | CASSQEPDLGSGGARETQYF
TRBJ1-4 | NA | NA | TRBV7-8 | TGTGCCAGCAGCTTAGCGGGGGGGGGACATAATGAAAAACTGTTTTTT | CASSLAGGGHNEKLFF
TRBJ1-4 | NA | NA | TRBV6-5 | TGTGCCAGCACCCTTACAGGGACCACTAATGAAAAACTGTTTTTT | CASTLTGTTNEKLFF
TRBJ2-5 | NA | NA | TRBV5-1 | TGCGCCAGCAGCACAGCGAGCCAAGAGACCCAGTACTTC | CASSTASQETQYF
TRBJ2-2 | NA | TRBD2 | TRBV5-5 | TGTGCCAGCAGCGTCGGACTAGCCTTGAACACCGGGGAGCTGTTTTTT | CASSVGLALNTGELFF
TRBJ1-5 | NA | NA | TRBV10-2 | TGCGCCAGCGCCATGCGAAATCAGCCCCAGCATTTT | CASAMRNQPQHF
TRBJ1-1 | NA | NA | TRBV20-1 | TGCAGTGCTAGTCGGCAGGGCCGGACTGAAGCTTTCTTT | CSASRQGRTEAFF
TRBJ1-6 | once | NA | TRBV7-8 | TGTGCCAGCAGCTTAGTACGGGTAGGGTGGGGGAATTCACCCCTCCACTTT | CASSLVRVGWGNSPLHF
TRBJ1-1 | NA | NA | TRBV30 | TGTGCCTGGATGGATCGTGGGGTGGGGAACACTGAAGCTTTCTTT | CAWMDRGVGNTEAFF
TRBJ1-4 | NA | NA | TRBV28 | TGTGCCAGCAGTTCATTGCCGGGCTCAGAGGAAAAACTGTTTTTT | CASSSLPGSEEKLFF
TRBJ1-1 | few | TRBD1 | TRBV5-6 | TGTGCCAGCGGCCCGACAGGGAAGTTCGAGAACACTGAAGCTTTCTTT | CASGPTGKFENTEAFF
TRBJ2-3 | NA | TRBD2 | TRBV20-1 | TGCAGTGCTAGTAATCCGCTAGCGGGGAGCCCTAGCACAGATACGCAGTATTTT | CSASNPLAGSPSTDTQYF
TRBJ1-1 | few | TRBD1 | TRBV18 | TGTGCCAGCTCGCCGTCGAGGGGGCAGGTAATCAACACTGAAGCTTTCTTT | CASSPSRGQVINTEAFF
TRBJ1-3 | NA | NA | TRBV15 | TGTGCCACCAGCAGGAGAGTTCAACCTGGAAACACCATATATTTT | CATSRRVQPGNTIYF
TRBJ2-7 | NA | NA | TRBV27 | TGTGCCAGCAGTTCTCGGGGCTACGAGCAGTACTTC | CASSSRGYEQYF
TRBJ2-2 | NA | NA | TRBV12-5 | TGTGCTAGTGGTTACGCGGGAACGAACACCGGGGAGCTGTTTTTT | CASGYAGTNTGELFF
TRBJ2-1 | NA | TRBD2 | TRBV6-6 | TGTGCCAGCAGTCCCCGTCGACTAGCGGGGGGACACAATGAGCAGTTCTTC | CASSPRRLAGGHNEQFF
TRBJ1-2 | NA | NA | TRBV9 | TGTGCCAGCAGCGTGACAAGGTTCGGCTACACCTTC | CASSVTRFGYTF
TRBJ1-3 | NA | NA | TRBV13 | TGTGCCAGCAGCGACAGGACCTCCGGGGACACCATATATTTT | CASSDRTSGDTIYF
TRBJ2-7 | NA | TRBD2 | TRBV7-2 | TGTGCCAGCAGCCCAACTGGCCAGGGAGGGCACGAGCAGTACTTC | CASSPTGQGGHEQYF
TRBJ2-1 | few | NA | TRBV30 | TGTGCATGCGGCTCCTACAATGAGCAGTTCTTC | CACGSYNEQFF
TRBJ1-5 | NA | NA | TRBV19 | TGTGCCAGTAGCCCAACACCACAGCCCCAGCATTTT | CASSPTPQPQHF
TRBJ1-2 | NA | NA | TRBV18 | TGTGCCAGCTCACCCCTGGAAAAAGTAATCTATGGCTACACCTTC | CASSPLEKVIYGYTF
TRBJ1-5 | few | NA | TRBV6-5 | TGTGCCAGCAGCGAGGGGCAGGACAATCAGCCCCAGCATTTT | CASSEGQDNQPQHF
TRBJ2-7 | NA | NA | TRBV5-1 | TGCGCCAGCAGCTTGAGGGCAGGGGGCCAGCGGGGCACCTACGAGCAGTACTTC | CASSLRAGGQRGTYEQYF
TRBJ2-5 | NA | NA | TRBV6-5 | TGTGCCAGCAGCCTGGGAGACAGGAACCAAGAGACCCAGTACTTC | CASSLGDRNQETQYF
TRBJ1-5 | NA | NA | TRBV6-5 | TGTGCCGCCTCGGTAGAGAACAATCAGCCCCAGCATTTT | CAASVENNQPQHF
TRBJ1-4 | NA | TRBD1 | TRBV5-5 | TGTGCCAGCAGCCCGGGACAGGCTGCAACTAATGAAAAACTGTTTTTT | CASSPGQAATNEKLFF
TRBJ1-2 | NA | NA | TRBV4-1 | TGCGCCAGCAGCCAAGACGGGGCTAACTATGGCTACACCTTC | CASSQDGANYGYTF
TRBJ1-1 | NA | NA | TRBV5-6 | TGTGCCAGCAGCGCAGGGGTCACTGAAGCTTTCTTT | CASSAGVTEAFF
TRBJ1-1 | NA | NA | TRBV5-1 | TGCGCCAGCAGCTTGGCCCGGAGGAACACTGAAGCTTTCTTT | CASSLARRNTEAFF
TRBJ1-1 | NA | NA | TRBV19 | TGTGCCAGTAGTATGGATGGGTTCGGCACTGAAGCTTTCTTT | CASSMDGFGTEAFF
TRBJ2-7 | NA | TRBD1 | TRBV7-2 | TGTGCCAGCAGCATAACAGGGGGGCCTTACGAGCAGTACTTC | CASSITGGPYEQYF
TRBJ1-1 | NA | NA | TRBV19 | TGTGCCAGTCTTATGGAGGGGAACACTGAAGCTTTCTTT | CASLMEGNTEAFF
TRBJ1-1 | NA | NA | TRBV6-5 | TGTGCCAGCACCCAGGGGACTGAAGCTTTCTTT | CASTQGTEAFF
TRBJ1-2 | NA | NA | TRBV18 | TGTGCCAGCTCACCTGACACGTTTAACTATGGCTACACCTTC | CASSPDTFNYGYTF
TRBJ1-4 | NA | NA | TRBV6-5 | TGTGCCAGCAGTCGCGGTGAAAAACTGTTTTTT | CASSRGEKLFF
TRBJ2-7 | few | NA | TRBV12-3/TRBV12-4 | TGTGCCAGCAGTCCTTACAGGGACCACGAGCAGTACTTC | CASSPYRDHEQYF
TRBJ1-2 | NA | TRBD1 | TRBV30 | TGTGCCTGGAGCAACCCCGGACAGGGGGCGGGTCCCGCTGGCTACACCTTC | CAWSNPGQGAGPAGYTF
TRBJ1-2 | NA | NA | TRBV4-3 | TGCGCCAGCAGCCAAGGTGCGGGGTCAGGGTATGGCTACACCTTC | CASSQGAGSGYGYTF
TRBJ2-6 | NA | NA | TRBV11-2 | TGTGCCAGCAGCCTCCAATCGCAGAGGGGCTCTGGGGCCAACGTCCTGACTTTC | CASSLQSQRGSGANVLTF
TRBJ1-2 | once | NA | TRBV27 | TGTGCCAGCAGTCCAAGAAGGGCTGACGGCCCCAACTATGGCTACACCTTC | CASSPRRADGPNYGYTF
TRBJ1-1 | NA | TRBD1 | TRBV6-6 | TGTGCCAGCAGACGGACAGGGAACACTGAAGCTTTCTTT | CASRRTGNTEAFF
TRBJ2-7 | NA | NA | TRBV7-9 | TGTGCCAGCAGCTTAGGAAGGCACTCCTACGAGCAGTACTTC | CASSLGRHSYEQYF
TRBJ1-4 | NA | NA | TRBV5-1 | TGCGCCAGCAGCCCGGATGGTTGGGCAACTAATGAAAAACTGTTTTTT | CASSPDGWATNEKLFF
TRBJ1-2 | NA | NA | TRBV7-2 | TGTGCCAGCAGCTTAAATGCCGGAGTGCGCTACACCTTC | CASSLNAGVRYTF
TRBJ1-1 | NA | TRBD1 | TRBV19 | TGTGCCAGTAGTAACGTAGACAGGGGGCTATTGAACACTGAAGCTTTCTTT | CASSNVDRGLLNTEAFF
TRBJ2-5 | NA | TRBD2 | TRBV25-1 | TGTGCCTCCTGGGCTAGCGGGAGTTTGGGGACCCAGTACTTC | CASWASGSLGTQYF
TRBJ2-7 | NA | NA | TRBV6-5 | TGTGCCAGCAGTTACTCCGGGACATTCCACGAGCAGTACTTC | CASSYSGTFHEQYF
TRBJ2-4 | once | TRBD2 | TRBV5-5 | TGTGCCAGCAGCTTGATCGGACTAGCGGGAGACATTCAGTACTTC | CASSLIGLAGDIQYF